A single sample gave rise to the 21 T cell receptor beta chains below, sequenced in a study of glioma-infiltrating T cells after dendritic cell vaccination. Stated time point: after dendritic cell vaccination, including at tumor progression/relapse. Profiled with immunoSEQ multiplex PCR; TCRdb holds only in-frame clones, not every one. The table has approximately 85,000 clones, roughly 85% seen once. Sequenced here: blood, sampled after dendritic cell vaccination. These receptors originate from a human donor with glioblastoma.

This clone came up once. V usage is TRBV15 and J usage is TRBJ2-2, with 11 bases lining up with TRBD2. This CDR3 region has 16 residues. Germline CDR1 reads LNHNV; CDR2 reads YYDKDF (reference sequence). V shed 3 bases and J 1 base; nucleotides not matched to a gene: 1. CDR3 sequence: CATSRGLAENTGELFF. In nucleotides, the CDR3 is TGTGCCACCAGCAGGGGACTAGCGGAGAACACCGGGGAGCTGTTTTTT.

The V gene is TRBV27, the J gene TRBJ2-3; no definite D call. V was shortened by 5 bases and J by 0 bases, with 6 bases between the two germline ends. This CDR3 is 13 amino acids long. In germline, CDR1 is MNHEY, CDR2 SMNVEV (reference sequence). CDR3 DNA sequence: TGTGCCAGCAGTAAGCATAGCACAGATACGCAGTATTTT. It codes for CASSKHSTDTQYF.

For the CDR3, the DNA is TGTGCCAGCACCCCCAGGGTTGAGGAGCAAGAGACCCAGTACTTC. This codes for CASTPRVEEQETQYF. V usage is TRBV18 and J usage is TRBJ2-5; D might be TRBD1 (5 bases). Germline V CDR1 and CDR2: KGHSH, LQKENI. Between the trimmed V and J ends, which lost 8 bases and 2 bases, there was a span of 18 bases. The CDR3 length is 15 residues.

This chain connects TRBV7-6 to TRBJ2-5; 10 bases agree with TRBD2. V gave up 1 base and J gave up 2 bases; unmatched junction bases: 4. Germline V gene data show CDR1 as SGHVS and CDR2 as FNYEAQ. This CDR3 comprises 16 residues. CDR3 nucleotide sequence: TGTGCCAGCAGCTTAGATCCTAGCGGGGGTCAAGAGACCCAGTACTTC. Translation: CASSLDPSGGQETQYF.

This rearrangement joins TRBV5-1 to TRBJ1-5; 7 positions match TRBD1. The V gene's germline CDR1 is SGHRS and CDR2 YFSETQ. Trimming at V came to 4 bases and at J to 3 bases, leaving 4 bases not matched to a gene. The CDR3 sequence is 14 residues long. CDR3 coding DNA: TGCGCCAGCAGCCGGGGGACAGACAATCAGCCCCAGCATTTT. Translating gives CASSRGTDNQPQHF.

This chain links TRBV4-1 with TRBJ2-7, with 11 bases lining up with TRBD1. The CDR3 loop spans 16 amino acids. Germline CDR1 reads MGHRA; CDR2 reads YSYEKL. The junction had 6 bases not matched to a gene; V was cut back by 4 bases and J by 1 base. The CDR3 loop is CASSPTGTGGSYEQYF. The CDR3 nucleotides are TGCGCCAGCAGCCCGACCGGGACAGGGGGGTCCTACGAGCAGTACTTC.

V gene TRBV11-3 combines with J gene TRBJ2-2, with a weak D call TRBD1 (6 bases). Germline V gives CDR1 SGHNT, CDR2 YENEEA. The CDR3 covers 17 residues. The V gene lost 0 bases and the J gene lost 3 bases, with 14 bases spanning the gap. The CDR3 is CASSLEAGVRDTGELFF. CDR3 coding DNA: TGTGCCAGCAGCTTAGAGGCAGGGGTCAGGGACACCGGGGAGCTGTTTTTT.

DNA for the CDR3: TGTGCCAGCAGCACGACAGGGGGCGTGAGCACCGGGGAGCTGTTTTTT. This codes for CASSTTGGVSTGELFF. The chain is built from TRBV7-7 and TRBJ2-2, with 10 bases fitting TRBD1. The junction had 7 bases not matched to a gene; V was cut back by 5 bases and J by 4 bases. This CDR3 is built from 16 residues. Germline V lookup: CDR1 SSHAT, CDR2 FNYEAQ (reference sequence).

CDR3 in amino acids: CASSHDRANEQFF. The CDR3 DNA is TGTGCCAGCAGCCATGACAGGGCCAATGAGCAGTTCTTC. V is TRBV7-3 and J is TRBJ2-1, with 7 bases that match TRBD1. The CDR3 length is 13 residues. Trimming cost V 5 bases and J 6 bases; bases outside gene matches: 4. Germline CDR1 SGHTA, CDR2 FQGTGA.

The DNA for the CDR3 is TGTGCCAGTAGTACAACAGGGGACAACTATGGCTACACCTTC. Translated, it gives CASSTTGDNYGYTF. The chain combines TRBV19 with TRBJ1-2; 7 bases match TRBD1. There are 14 residues in the CDR3. CDR1 is LNHDA, CDR2 SQIVND, per germline (reference sequence). J lost 2 bases, V lost 4 bases, and 4 bases had no gene match.

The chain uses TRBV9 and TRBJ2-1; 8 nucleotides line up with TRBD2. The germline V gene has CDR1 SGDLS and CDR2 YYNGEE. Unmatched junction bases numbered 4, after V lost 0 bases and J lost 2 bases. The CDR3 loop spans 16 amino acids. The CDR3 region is CASSVGTSITYNEQFF. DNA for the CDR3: TGTGCCAGCAGCGTAGGGACTAGCATAACCTACAATGAGCAGTTCTTC.

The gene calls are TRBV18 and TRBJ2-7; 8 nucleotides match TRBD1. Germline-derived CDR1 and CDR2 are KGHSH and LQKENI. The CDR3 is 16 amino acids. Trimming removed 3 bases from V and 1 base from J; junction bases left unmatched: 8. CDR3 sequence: CASSPSVGQGSYEQYF. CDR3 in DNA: TGTGCCAGCTCACCCTCCGTTGGACAGGGTTCCTACGAGCAGTACTTC.

This CDR3 reads CASSPPYQGGANVLTF. As DNA, the CDR3 is TGTGCCAGCTCACCACCGTATCAGGGTGGGGCCAACGTCCTGACTTTC. The chain recombines TRBV18 with TRBJ2-6; D is perhaps TRBD1 (5 bases). V lost 0 bases to trimming and J lost 3 bases, with 9 bases between them. CDR1 and CDR2 (germline): KGHSH, LQKENI. The CDR3 is 16 residues long.

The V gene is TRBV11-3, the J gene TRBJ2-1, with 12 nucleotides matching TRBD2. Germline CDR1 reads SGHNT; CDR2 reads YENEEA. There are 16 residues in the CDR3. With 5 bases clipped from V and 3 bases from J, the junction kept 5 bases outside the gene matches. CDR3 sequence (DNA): TGTGCCAGCAGCCTCAGGACTAGCGGGATCTACAATGAGCAGTTCTTC. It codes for CASSLRTSGIYNEQFF. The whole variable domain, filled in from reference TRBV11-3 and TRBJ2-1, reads EAGVVQSPRYKIIEKKQPVAFWCNPISGHNTLYWYLQNLGQGPELLIRYENEEAVDDSQLPKDRFSAERLKGVDSTLKIQPAELGDSAVYLCASSLRTSGIYNEQFFGPGTRLTVL.

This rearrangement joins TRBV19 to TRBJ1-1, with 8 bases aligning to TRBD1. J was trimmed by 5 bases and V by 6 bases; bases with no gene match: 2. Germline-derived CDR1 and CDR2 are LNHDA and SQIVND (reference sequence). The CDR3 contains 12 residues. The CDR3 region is CASSRGRTEAFF. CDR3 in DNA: TGTGCCAGTAGCAGGGGGCGGACTGAAGCTTTCTTT.

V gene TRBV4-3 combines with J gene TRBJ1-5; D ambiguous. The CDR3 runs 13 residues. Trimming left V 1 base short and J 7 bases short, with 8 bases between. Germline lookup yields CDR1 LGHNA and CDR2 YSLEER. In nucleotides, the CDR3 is TGCGCCAGCAGCCAAGGTCGGGGACAGCCCCAGCATTTT. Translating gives CASSQGRGQPQHF.

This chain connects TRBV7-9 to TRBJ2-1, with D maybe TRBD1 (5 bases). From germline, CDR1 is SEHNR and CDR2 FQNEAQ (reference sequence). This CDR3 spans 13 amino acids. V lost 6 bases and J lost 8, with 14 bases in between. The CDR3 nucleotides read TGTGCCAGCAGTCCAGCAGGGTTCGATGAGCAGTTCTTC. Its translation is CASSPAGFDEQFF.

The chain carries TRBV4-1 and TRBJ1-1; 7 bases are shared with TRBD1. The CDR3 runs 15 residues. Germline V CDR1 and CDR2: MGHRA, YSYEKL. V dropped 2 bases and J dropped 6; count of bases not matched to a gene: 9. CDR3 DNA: TGCGCCAGCAGCCAAACGCGGGACAGTGGGTCTGAAGCTTTCTTT. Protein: CASSQTRDSGSEAFF.

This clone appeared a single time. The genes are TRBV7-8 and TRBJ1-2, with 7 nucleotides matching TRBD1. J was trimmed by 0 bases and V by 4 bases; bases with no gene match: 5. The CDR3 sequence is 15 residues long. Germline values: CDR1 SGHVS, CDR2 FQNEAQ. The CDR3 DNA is TGTGCCAGCAGCTCCTGGGACAGATCTAACTATGGCTACACCTTC. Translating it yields CASSSWDRSNYGYTF.

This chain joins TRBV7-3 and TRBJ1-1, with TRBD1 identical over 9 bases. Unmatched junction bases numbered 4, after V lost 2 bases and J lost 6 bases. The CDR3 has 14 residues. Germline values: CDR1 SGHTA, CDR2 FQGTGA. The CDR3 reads CASSLGGTGSEAFF. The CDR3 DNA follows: TGTGCCAGCAGCTTAGGTGGGACAGGGTCTGAAGCTTTCTTT. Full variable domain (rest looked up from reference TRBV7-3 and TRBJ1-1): GAGVSQTPSNKVTEKGKYVELRCDPISGHTALYWYRQSLGQGPEFLIYFQGTGAADDSGLPNDRFFAVRPEGSVSTLKIQRTERGDSAVYLCASSLGGTGSEAFFGQGTRLTVV.

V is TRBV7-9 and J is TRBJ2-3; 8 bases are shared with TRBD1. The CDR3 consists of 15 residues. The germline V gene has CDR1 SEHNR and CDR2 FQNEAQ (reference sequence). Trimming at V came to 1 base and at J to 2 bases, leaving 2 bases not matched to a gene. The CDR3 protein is CASSLGDRHTDTQYF. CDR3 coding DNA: TGTGCCAGCAGCTTAGGGGACAGGCACACAGATACGCAGTATTTT.